One T cell receptor (beta chain) is described in this entry. Original handling: Amplification with reference gene primers provided the estimates of nucleated cell counts. Generated by immunoSEQ multiplex PCR, the TCRdb table keeps only in-frame clones and is missing some. V, J and clone size are taken as reported in that table, and D and trimming were inferred from the DNA itself. The sample consists of 300,000 to 350,000 clones, 85% to 90% of them appearing once. These data come from a study of blood T cell repertoires in COVID-19. About the study: T cells, B-cell-depleted T cells, or PBMCs provided the cDNA or gDNA that served as material.

Seattle's enrolled individuals joined amid active infection and were then monitored longitudinally. Between the trimmed V and J ends, which lost 2 bases and 7 bases, there was a span of 17 bases. The CDR3 extends over 15 amino acids. Germline V gene sequence: CDR1 MNHEY, CDR2 SVGEGT. Sequences were obtained from peripheral blood. The receptor was isolated from a woman aged 40 to 55 with COVID-19, enrolled during active disease. The chain joins TRBV6-2 or TRBV6-3 to TRBJ1-2; possibly TRBD1 for D (6 bases). The CDR3, as DNA: TGTGCCAGCAGTTACGAGGACAGAGGGTATTCTGGCTACACCTTC. It specifies CASSYEDRGYSGYTF.